This TCR beta chain originates from a study of blood T cell repertoires in COVID-19 (TCRdb year 2020). Study-wide context: Samples from collaborators originated in the United States, Italy and Spain and spanned both the acute and convalescent phases of COVID-19. The prospective study material was composed of cDNA or gDNA derived from T cells, B-cell-depleted T cells, or PBMCs. The dataset comprised deeply sampled blood TCRbeta repertoires from subjects exposed to, actively infected with, or recovered from COVID-19. The repertoires were released in a freely available public database intended as a resource for research on the immune response to SARS-CoV-2. Samples came from the ongoing ImmuneRACE study (first 160 participants) plus 1,254 subjects from 6 global collaborators. A de-identified subject ID, COVID-19 status, age in years and sex were almost always included in the sample metadata. Where available, HLA class I and class II types were obtained from metadata supplied by the sample provider rather than from assay-based typing. Overall study outcomes, separate from this receptor: The quantity of clinical and demographic metadata differed by source and by participant and was supplied without curation.

Comment on this clone: Its specific antigen is unknown. Per-base quality was not reported, and no clone a single base away is much larger than it.

Collaborating institutions collected whole blood in K2EDTA tubes following their own protocols. For TCRbeta analysis, collaborators shipped samples as frozen whole blood, isolated PBMCs, or DNA extracted from either of those sample types. TCRbeta CDR3 regions were amplified from genomic DNA by means of the immunoSEQ Assay, a bias-controlled multiplex PCR. As for the authors' bioinformatics: The number of nucleated cells in each sample was estimated by amplification of reference gene primers within the assay. To quantify the absolute abundance of each unique TCRbeta CDR3 rearrangement, sequence reads were collapsed and filtered. For each sample, productive Simpson clonality was calculated as the square root of Simpson's diversity index over productive rearrangements. In its TCRdb copy, this immuneACCESS table keeps in-frame sequences only and misses some clones. Where compared with another copy, unresolved V genes explain less than half of these, and the others have no known cause. D and trimming come from the DNA, and the V and J calls and clone size come from that table. Here the sample has approximately 160,000 clones; about 86% occur a single time. Of the sample, roughly 19% is held by the ten largest clones.

The junction shows trimming of 0 bases on V and 5 bases on J, plus 14 bases between the germline ends. The germline V gene provides CDR1 MNHEY and CDR2 SVGAGI. From the cysteine through the phenylalanine, the CDR3 covers 15 amino acids. The retained sequence is limited to the CDR3, 45 bases, with the frame set at the first base. The sequence was collected from a woman of 80 years or more with acute or convalescent COVID-19. The sample taken for sequencing was peripheral blood. The chain couples TRBV6-5 to TRBJ2-7; matching of 6 bases hints at TRBD2 as the D gene. The CDR3 region reads CASSYSGGNWDEQYF. The sequenced DNA: TGTGCCAGCAGTTACTCTGGGGGGAACTGGGACGAGCAGTACTTC.